This T cell receptor (beta chain) is drawn from a study of blood T cell repertoires in COVID-19. Here immunoSEQ multiplex PCR was the method, and the copy in TCRdb shows in-frame clones only, minus some. The table records under 300,000 clones, about four fifths of them present only once. In this sample, this clone turned up once. Enrolment of Seattle patients took place during active infection, and they were followed longitudinally. Germline V gene data show CDR1 as LNHDA and CDR2 as SQIVND (reference sequence). V dropped 8 bases and J dropped 3 bases, with 13 bases sitting between them. This CDR3 spans 14 amino acids.

The source of this sequence is a human donor with COVID-19, enrolled during active disease. The donor label of this sample is uncertain. The chain joins TRBV19 to TRBJ2-2; possibly TRBD1 for D (5 bases). Sequenced material: peripheral blood. This chain's CDR3 is CASAQVGDTGELFF. The DNA for the CDR3 is TGTGCCAGTGCGCAGGTAGGGGACACCGGGGAGCTGTTTTTT.